This T cell receptor (beta chain) was sequenced during a study of PD-L1 blockade in urothelial cancer. At the level of the study: Blood underwent analysis 3 weeks (second dose) and 6 weeks after treatment began. Reported median T cell count for blood samples was 110,000 to 150,000.

Data came from immunoSEQ multiplex PCR; TCRdb stores just in-frame clones and leaves some out. The data hold about 38,000 clones, with about 89% observed a single time. The germline gives CDR1 SGHTA, CDR2 FQGNSA. This CDR3 contains 13 residues. Trimming cost V 2 bases and J 3 bases, with 7 bases left between them. The chain links TRBV7-2 to TRBJ1-2, with D hard to call. The sample here was PBMCs, taken around atezolizumab (anti-PD-L1) treatment. The sequence came from a man in his sixties with urothelial cancer. The CDR3 spells CASSLRQDYGYTF. The CDR3 DNA is TGTGCCAGCAGCTTACGGCAGGACTATGGCTACACCTTC. Full variable domain (remainder filled in from reference TRBV7-2 and TRBJ1-2): GAGVSQSPSNKVTEKGKDVELRCDPISGHTALYWYRQSLGQGLEFLIYFQGNSAPDKSGLPSDRFSAERTGGSVSTLTIQRTQQEDSAVYLCASSLRQDYGYTFGSGTRLTVV.